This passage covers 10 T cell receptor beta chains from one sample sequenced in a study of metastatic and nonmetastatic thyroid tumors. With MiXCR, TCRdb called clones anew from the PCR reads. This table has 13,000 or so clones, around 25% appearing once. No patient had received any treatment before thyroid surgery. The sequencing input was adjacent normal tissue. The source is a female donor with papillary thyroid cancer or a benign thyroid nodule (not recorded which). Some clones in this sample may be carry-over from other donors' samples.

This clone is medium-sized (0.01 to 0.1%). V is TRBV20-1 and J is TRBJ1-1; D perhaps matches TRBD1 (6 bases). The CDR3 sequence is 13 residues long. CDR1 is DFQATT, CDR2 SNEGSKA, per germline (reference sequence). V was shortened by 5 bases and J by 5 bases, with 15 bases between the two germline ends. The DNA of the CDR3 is TGCAGTGCTTTCCGGGACACTAGGACTGAAGCTTTCTTT. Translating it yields CSAFRDTRTEAFF.

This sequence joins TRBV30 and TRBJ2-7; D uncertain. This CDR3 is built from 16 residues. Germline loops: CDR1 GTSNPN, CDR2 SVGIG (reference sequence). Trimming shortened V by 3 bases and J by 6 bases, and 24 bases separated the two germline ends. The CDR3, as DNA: TGTGCCTGGAGCCTATGCCATGGGTGGGCGGCAAGCGAGCAGTACTTC. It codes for CAWSLCHGWAASEQYF.

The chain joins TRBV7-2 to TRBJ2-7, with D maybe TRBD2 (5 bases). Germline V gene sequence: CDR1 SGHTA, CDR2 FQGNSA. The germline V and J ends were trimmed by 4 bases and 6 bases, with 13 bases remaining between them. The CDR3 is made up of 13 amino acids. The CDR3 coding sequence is TGTGCCAGCAGCTACGGGCCGGAGGCCGAGCAGTACTTC. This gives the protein CASSYGPEAEQYF.

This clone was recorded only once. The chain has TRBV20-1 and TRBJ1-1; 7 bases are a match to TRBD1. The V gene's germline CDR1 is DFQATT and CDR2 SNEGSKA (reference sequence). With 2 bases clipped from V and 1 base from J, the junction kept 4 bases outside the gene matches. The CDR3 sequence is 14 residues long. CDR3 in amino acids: CSARPGQANTEAFF. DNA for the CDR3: TGCAGTGCTAGACCCGGACAGGCGAACACTGAAGCTTTCTTT.

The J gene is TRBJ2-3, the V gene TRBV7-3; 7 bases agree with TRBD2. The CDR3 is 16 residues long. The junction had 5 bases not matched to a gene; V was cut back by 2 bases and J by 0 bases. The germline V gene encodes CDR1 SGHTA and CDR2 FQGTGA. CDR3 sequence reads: CASSLLSGISTDTQYF. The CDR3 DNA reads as TGTGCCAGCAGCTTACTCAGCGGGATTAGCACAGATACGCAGTATTTT.

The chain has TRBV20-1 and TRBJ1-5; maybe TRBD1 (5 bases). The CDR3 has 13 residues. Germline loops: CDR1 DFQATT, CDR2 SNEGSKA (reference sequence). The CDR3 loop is CGLKGPINQPQHF. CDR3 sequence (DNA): TGCGGACTAAAGGGACCGATCAATCAGCCCCAGCATTTT.

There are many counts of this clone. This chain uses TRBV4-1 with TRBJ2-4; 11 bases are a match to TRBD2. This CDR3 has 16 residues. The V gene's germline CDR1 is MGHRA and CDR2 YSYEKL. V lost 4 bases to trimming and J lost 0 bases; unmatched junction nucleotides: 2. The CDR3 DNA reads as TGCGCCAGCAGCCTCGGGACTAGCGGAGCCAAAAACATTCAGTACTTC. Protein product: CASSLGTSGAKNIQYF.

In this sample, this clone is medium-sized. This chain's CDR3 is CASSFPGYSYNEQFF. CDR3 in DNA: TGTGCCAGCAGTTTTCCGGGCTACTCCTACAATGAGCAGTTCTTC. The chain combines TRBV28 with TRBJ2-1; no reliable D call. Per the germline V gene, CDR1 is MDHEN and CDR2 is SYDVKM. The V end lost 3 bases, the J end lost 0 bases, and 9 bases lay between the germline ends. The CDR3 totals 15 residues. Drawing the rest from reference TRBV28 and TRBJ2-1, the complete variable domain is DVKVTQSSRYLVKRTGEKVFLECVQDMDHENMFWYRQDPGLGLRLIYFSYDVKMKEKGDIPEGYSVSREKKERFSLILESASTNQTSMYLCASSFPGYSYNEQFFGPGTRLTVL.

DNA for the CDR3: TGTGCCAGCAGTTACTCCGGGCCATACACCGGGGAGCTGTTTTTT. Protein sequence: CASSYSGPYTGELFF. This rearrangement joins TRBV6-2 or TRBV6-3 to TRBJ2-2; D is unresolved. Germline CDR1 MNHEY, CDR2 SVGEGT. This CDR3 comprises 15 residues. Deletions cut 0 bases from V and 3 bases from J, with 8 bases between.

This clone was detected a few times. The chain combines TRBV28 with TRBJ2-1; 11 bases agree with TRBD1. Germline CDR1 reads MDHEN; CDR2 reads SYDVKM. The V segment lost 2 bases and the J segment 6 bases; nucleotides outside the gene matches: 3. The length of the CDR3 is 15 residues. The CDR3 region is CASSLTGQGGNEQFF. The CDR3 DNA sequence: TGTGCCAGCAGTTTAACGGGACAGGGGGGCAATGAGCAGTTCTTC.